This T cell receptor beta chain was captured by sequencing in a study of T cells after yellow fever vaccination. Overall study: Preparation of the low-cell-number fractions used SMART-Seq v4 Ultra Low Input. Study-wide findings and caveats: Post-booster repertoires contained most primary-vaccination clones again (around 96% CD4, around 88% CD8).

The 5'RACE template-switching step produced TCR cDNA and added a universal primer site and UMIs. TCRdb itself ran the 5' RACE reads through MiXCR, one entry per CDR3 protein. The sample consists of approximately 120,000 distinct CDR3 sequences, 6.5% to 8% of them appearing once. The germline CDR1 and CDR2 sequences are LGHNA and YSLEER. The V gene lost 3 bases and the J gene lost 0 bases, with 12 bases spanning the gap. This CDR3 has 16 amino acids. This clonotype showed up many times. Antigen unknown. The sequence was obtained from a man in his late teens or twenties who received the YFV17D yellow fever vaccine. The V call is TRBV4-3, the J call TRBJ1-3, with D unresolved. Sequenced here: CD4+ T cells sorted from PBMCs, sampled 10 days after the first yellow fever vaccination. CDR3 sequence reads: CASSHLDGYSGNTIYF. CDR3 bases: TGCGCCAGCAGCCACCTCGACGGCTACTCTGGAAACACCATATATTTT.